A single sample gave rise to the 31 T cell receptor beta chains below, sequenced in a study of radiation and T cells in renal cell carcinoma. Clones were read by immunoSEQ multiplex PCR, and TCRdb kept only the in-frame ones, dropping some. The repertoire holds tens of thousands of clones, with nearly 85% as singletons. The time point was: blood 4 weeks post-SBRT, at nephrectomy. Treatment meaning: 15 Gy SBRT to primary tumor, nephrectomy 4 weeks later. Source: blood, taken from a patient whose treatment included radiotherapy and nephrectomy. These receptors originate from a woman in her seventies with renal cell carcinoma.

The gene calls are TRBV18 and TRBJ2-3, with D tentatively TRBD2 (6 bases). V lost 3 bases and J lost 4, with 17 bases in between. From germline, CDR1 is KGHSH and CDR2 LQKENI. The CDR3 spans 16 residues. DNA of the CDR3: TGTGCCAGCTCACCCATGGCGCGGGATGGGGCAGATACGCAGTATTTT. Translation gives CASSPMARDGADTQYF.

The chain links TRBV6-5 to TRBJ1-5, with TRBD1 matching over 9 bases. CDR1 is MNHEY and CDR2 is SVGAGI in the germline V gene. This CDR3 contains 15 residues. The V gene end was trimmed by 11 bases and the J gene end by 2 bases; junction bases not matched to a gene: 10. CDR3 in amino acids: CALFPGQGGNQPQHF. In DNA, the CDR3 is TGTGCCCTCTTTCCGGGACAGGGAGGCAATCAGCCCCAGCATTTT.

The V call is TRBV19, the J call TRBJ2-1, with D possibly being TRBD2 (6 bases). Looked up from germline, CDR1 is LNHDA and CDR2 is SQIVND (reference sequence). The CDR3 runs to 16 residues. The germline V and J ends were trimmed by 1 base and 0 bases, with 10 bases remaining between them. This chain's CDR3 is CASSIGPAGSYNEQFF. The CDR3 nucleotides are TGTGCCAGTAGTATAGGTCCAGCGGGCTCCTACAATGAGCAGTTCTTC. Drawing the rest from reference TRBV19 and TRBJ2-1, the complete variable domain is DGGITQSPKYLFRKEGQNVTLSCEQNLNHDAMYWYRQDPGQGLRLIYYSQIVNDFQKGDIAEGYSVSREKKESFPLTVTSAQKNPTAFYLCASSIGPAGSYNEQFFGPGTRLTVL.

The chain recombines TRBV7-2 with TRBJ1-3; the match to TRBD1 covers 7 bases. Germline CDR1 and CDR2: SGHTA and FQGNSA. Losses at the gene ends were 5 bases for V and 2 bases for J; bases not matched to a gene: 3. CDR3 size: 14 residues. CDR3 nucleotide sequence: TGTGCCAGCAGCCCGGGACAGCCTGGAAACACCATATATTTT. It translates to CASSPGQPGNTIYF.

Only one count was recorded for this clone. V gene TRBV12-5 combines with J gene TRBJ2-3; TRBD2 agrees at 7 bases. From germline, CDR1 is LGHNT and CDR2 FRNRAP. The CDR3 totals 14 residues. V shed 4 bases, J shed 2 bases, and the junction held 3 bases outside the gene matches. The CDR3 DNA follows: TGTGCTAGTGGTTACGGGGGGAACACAGATACGCAGTATTTT. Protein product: CASGYGGNTDTQYF.

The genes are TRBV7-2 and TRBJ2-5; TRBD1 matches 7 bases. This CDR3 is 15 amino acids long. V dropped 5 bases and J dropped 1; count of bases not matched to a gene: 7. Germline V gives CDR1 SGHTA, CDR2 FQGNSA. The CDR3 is CASSPRTGTQETQYF. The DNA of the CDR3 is TGTGCCAGCAGCCCCCGGACAGGAACCCAAGAGACCCAGTACTTC.

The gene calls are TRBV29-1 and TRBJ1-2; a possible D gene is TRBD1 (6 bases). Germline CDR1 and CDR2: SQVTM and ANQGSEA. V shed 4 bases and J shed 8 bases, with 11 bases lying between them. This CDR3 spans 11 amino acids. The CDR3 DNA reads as TGCAGCGTTGGGGCAGGGGAGGGCTACACCTTC. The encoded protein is CSVGAGEGYTF. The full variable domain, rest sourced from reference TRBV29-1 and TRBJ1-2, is SAVISQKPSRDICQRGTSLTIQCQVDSQVTMMFWYRQQPGQSLTLIATANQGSEATYESGFVIDKFPISRPNLTFSTLTVSNMSPEDSSIYLCSVGAGEGYTFGSGTRLTVV.

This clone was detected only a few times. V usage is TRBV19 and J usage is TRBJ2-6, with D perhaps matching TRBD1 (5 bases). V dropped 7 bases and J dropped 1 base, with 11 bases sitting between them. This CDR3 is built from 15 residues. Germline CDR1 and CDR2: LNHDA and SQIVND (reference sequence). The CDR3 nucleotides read TGTGCCAGTAAGTCAGGGAATTCTGGGGCCAACGTCCTGACTTTC. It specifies CASKSGNSGANVLTF.

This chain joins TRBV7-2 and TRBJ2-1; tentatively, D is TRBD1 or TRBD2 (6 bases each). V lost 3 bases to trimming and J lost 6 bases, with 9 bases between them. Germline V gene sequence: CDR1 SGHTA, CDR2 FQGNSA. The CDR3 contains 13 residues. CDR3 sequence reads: CASSFWGANEQFF. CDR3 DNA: TGTGCCAGCAGCTTCTGGGGGGCCAATGAGCAGTTCTTC. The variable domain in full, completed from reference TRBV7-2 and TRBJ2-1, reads GAGVSQSPSNKVTEKGKDVELRCDPISGHTALYWYRQSLGQGLEFLIYFQGNSAPDKSGLPSDRFSAERTGGSVSTLTIQRTQQEDSAVYLCASSFWGANEQFFGPGTRLTVL.

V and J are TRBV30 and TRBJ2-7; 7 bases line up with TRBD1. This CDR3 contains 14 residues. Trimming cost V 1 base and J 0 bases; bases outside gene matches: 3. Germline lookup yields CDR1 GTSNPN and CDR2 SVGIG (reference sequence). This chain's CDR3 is CAWSEGTVSYEQYF. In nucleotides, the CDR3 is TGTGCCTGGAGTGAGGGGACAGTCTCCTACGAGCAGTACTTC.

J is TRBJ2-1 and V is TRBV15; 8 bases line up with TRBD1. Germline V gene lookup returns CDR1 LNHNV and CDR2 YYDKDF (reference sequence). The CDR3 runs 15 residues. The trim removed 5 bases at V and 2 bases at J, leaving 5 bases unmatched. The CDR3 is CATSAQGATYNEQFF. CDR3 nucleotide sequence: TGTGCCACCAGCGCGCAGGGGGCTACCTACAATGAGCAGTTCTTC.

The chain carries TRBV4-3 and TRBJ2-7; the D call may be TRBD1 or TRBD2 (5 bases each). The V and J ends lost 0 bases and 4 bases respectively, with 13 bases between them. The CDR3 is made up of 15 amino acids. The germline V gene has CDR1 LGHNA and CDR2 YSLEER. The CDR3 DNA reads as TGCGCCAGCAGCCAAGATAGTGGGACCCCTTACGAGCAGTACTTC. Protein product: CASSQDSGTPYEQYF.

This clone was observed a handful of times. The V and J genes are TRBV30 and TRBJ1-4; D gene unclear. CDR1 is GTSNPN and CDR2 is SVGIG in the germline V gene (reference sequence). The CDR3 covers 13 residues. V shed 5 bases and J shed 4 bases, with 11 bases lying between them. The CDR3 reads CAWGPNFNEKLFF. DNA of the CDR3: TGTGCCTGGGGACCGAATTTTAATGAAAAACTGTTTTTT.

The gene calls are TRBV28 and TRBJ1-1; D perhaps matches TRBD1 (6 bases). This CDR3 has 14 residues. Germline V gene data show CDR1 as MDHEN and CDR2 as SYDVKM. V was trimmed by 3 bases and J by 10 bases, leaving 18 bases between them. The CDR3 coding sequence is TGTGCCAGCAGTTTTACTTCGCGGGGGGCAGGAGCTTTCTTT. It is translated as CASSFTSRGAGAFF.

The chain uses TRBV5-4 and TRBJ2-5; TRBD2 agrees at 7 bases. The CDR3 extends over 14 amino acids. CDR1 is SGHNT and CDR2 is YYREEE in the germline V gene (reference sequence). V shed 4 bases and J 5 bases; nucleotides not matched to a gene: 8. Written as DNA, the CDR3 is TGTGCCAGCAGCCCCGGGGGAGGGCTGGAGACCCAGTACTTC. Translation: CASSPGGGLETQYF.

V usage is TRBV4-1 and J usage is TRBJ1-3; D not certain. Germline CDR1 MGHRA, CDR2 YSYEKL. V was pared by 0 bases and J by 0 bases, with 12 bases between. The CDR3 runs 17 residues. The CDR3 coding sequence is TGCGCCAGCAGCCAAGATATTAGAAGGAGCTCTGGAAACACCATATATTTT. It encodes CASSQDIRRSSGNTIYF.

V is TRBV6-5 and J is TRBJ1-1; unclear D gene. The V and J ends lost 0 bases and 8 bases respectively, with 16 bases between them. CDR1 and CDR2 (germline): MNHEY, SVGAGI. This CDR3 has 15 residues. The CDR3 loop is CASSYSSLYSVEAFF. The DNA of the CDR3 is TGTGCCAGCAGTTACTCGAGTCTTTATTCAGTAGAAGCTTTCTTT.

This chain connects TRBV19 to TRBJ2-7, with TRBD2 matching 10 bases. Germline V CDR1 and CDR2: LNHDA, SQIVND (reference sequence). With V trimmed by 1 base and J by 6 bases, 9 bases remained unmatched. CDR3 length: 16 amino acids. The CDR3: CASSIALAGEISEQYF. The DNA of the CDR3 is TGTGCCAGTAGTATAGCCCTAGCGGGAGAAATTTCCGAGCAGTACTTC.

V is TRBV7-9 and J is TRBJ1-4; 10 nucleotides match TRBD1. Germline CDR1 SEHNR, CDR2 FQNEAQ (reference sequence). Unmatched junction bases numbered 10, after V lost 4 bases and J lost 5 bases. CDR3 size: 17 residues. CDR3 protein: CASSSGQGLPRNEKLFF. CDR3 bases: TGTGCCAGCAGCTCGGGACAGGGGCTTCCACGGAATGAAAAACTGTTTTTT. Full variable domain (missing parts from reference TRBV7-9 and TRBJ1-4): DTGVSQNPRHKITKRGQNVTFRCDPISEHNRLYWYRQTLGQGPEFLTYFQNEAQLEKSRLLSDRFSAERPKGSFSTLEIQRTEQGDSAMYLCASSSGQGLPRNEKLFFGSGTQLSVL.

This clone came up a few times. This chain's CDR3 is CASSQNRGLYQETQYF. In nucleotides, the CDR3 is TGTGCCAGCAGCCAAAATCGTGGGTTGTACCAAGAGACCCAGTACTTC. The rearrangement uses TRBV14 and TRBJ2-5; no clear D gene. V shed 2 bases and J shed 0 bases, with 13 bases lying between them. This CDR3 contains 16 residues. Germline V gene data show CDR1 as SGHDN and CDR2 as FVKESK.

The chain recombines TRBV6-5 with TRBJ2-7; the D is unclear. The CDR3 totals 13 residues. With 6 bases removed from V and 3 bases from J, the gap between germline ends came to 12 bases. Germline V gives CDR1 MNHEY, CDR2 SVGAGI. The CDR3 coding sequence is TGTGCCAGCAGCTCGGGCAACTACTACGAGCAGTACTTC. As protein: CASSSGNYYEQYF.

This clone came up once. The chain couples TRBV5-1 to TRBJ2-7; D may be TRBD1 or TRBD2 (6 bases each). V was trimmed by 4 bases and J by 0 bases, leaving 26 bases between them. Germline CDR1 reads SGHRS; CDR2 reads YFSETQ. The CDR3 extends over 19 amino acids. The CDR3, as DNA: TGCGCCAGCAGCCCCAAGAGGGGGACTGCGGCCTTAAGCTCCTACGAGCAGTACTTC. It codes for CASSPKRGTAALSSYEQYF.

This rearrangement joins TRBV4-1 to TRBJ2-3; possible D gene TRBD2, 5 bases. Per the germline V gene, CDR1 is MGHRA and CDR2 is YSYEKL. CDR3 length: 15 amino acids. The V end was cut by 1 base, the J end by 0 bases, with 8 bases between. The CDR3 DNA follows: TGCGCCAGCAGCCAAGCTAGCCCTAGCACAGATACGCAGTATTTT. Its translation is CASSQASPSTDTQYF.

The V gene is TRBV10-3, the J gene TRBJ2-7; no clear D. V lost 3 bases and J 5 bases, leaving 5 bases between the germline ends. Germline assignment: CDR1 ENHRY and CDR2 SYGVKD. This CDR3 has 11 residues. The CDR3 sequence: CAISDIDEQYF. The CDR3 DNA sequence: TGTGCCATCAGTGACATAGACGAGCAGTACTTC.

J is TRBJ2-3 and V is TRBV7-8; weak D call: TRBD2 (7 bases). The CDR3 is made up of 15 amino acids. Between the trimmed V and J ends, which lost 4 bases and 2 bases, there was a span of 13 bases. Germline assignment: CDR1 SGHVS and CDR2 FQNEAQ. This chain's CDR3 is CASSSRGGPTDTQYF. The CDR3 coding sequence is TGTGCCAGCAGCTCAAGGGGGGGTCCCACAGATACGCAGTATTTT.

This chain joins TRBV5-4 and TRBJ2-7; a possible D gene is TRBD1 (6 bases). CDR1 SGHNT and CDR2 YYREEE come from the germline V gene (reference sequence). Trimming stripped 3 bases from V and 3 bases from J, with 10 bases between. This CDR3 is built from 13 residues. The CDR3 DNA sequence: TGTGCCAGCAGCTCTCAGGGGAGCTACGAGCAGTACTTC. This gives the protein CASSSQGSYEQYF.

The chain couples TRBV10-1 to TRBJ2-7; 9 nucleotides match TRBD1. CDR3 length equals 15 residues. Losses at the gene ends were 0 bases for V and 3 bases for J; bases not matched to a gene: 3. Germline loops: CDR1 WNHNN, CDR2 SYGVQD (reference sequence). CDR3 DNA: TGCGCCAGCAGTGAGTCGGGACAGGGTGGCTACGAGCAGTACTTC. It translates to CASSESGQGGYEQYF.

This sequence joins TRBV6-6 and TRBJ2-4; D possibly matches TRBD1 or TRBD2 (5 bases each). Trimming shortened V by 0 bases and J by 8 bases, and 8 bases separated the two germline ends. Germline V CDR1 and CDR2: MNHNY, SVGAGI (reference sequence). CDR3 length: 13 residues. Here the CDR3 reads CASSYSGTYIQYF. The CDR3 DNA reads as TGTGCCAGCAGTTACTCTGGGACGTACATTCAGTACTTC.

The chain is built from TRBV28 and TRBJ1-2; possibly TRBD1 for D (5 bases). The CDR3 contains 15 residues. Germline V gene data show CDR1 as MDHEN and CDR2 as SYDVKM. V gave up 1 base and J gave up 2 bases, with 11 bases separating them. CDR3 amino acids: CASSLSQGGNYGYTF. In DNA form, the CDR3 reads TGTGCCAGCAGTTTATCCCAGGGCGGAAACTATGGCTACACCTTC.

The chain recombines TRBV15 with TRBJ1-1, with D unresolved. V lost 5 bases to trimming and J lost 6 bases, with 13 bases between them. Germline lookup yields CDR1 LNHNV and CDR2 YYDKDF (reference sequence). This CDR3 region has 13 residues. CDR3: CATSQTLWAEAFF. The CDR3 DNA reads TGTGCCACCAGCCAGACCCTTTGGGCTGAAGCTTTCTTT.

CDR3 region: CASKADSLTDTQYF. The CDR3 DNA follows: TGTGCCAGCAAGGCGGACAGCCTAACAGATACGCAGTATTTT. The chain has TRBV9 and TRBJ2-3; TRBD1 might be the D (6 bases). The length of the CDR3 is 14 residues. With 6 bases removed from V and 3 bases from J, the gap between germline ends came to 14 bases. Germline CDR1 is SGDLS and CDR2 is YYNGEE.